The 29 T cell receptor beta chains in this list originate from one sample, sequenced in a study of control samples from healthy donors and cancer patients. Libraries were prepared by immunoSEQ multiplex PCR; TCRdb keeps only in-frame clonotypes and omits some of them. The sample has roughly 100,000 clones, roughly 90% seen once. The specimen sequenced was PBMCs. The source is a man between 60 and 75 years old with lung cancer.

The chain recombines TRBV18 with TRBJ1-4; D is possibly TRBD1 (5 bases). This CDR3 is 15 amino acids long. Per germline, CDR1 KGHSH and CDR2 LQKENI. The ends were cut back, 3 bases at V and 6 bases at J, with 14 bases in the middle. CDR3 sequence reads: CASSPTGTRDEKLFF. DNA for the CDR3: TGTGCCAGCTCACCCACCGGGACTCGGGATGAAAAACTGTTTTTT.

The V call is TRBV27, the J call TRBJ1-5; TRBD1 is a possible D gene (6 bases). The CDR3 loop spans 15 amino acids. The V gene's germline CDR1 is MNHEY and CDR2 SMNVEV (reference sequence). With 5 bases removed from V and 0 bases from J, the gap between germline ends came to 11 bases. CDR3 residues: CASSRTVNSNQPQHF. CDR3 nucleotides: TGTGCCAGCAGTCGGACAGTAAATAGCAATCAGCCCCAGCATTTT.

This clone was observed a single time. This chain joins TRBV30 and TRBJ1-6; 8 bases map to TRBD1. CDR1 is GTSNPN, CDR2 SVGIG, per germline (reference sequence). The junction had 16 bases not matched to a gene; V was cut back by 0 bases and J by 12 bases. CDR3 length: 17 residues. CDR3 coding DNA: TGTGCCTGGAGTGTACGCCCTTTGGACAGGGCCAGGGAACCCCTCCACTTT. Amino acid sequence: CAWSVRPLDRAREPLHF.

The chain is built from TRBV7-8 and TRBJ1-2; no firm D call. V lost 2 bases, J lost 3 bases, and 7 bases lay in between. The CDR3 has 13 residues. Germline V gene data show CDR1 as SGHVS and CDR2 as FQNEAQ. The CDR3 coding sequence is TGTGCCAGCAGCTTAAGCAGACACTATGGCTACACCTTC. Its translation is CASSLSRHYGYTF.

V gene TRBV15 combines with J gene TRBJ2-6, with D perhaps TRBD1 or TRBD2 (6 bases each). This CDR3 is 16 amino acids long. V gave up 6 bases and J gave up 2 bases, with 14 bases separating them. The V gene's germline CDR1 is LNHNV and CDR2 YYDKDF (reference sequence). CDR3 region: CATRTLGGAGANVLTF. DNA of the CDR3: TGTGCCACCAGGACCCTCGGGGGCGCTGGGGCCAACGTCCTGACTTTC.

V gene TRBV30 combines with J gene TRBJ1-1; maybe TRBD1 (5 bases). The V end was cut by 2 bases, the J end by 7 bases, with 14 bases between. Per the germline V gene, CDR1 is GTSNPN and CDR2 is SVGIG (reference sequence). The CDR3 length is 13 residues. The CDR3 here is CAWSLGDHLEAFF. The CDR3 DNA reads as TGTGCCTGGAGTTTAGGGGACCATCTTGAAGCTTTCTTT.

The J gene is TRBJ1-2, the V gene TRBV27; a weak D match, TRBD1 (5 bases). Germline values: CDR1 MNHEY, CDR2 SMNVEV (reference sequence). V lost 5 bases to trimming and J lost 6 bases, with 16 bases between them. The CDR3 consists of 14 residues. The CDR3 reads CASSPGRAINGYTF. CDR3 nucleotides: TGTGCCAGCAGTCCGGGACGAGCAATCAATGGCTACACCTTC.

V and J are TRBV3-1 (or the pseudogene TRBV3-2) and TRBJ2-7, with TRBD2 identical over 13 bases. The ends lost 4 bases at V and 0 bases at J; junction bases unmatched: 6. There are 17 residues in the CDR3. Germline CDR1 LGHDT, CDR2 YNNKEL (reference sequence). The CDR3 sequence is CASSRTSGGSSSYEQYF. CDR3 nucleotide sequence: TGTGCCAGCAGCCGGACTAGCGGGGGTTCAAGCTCCTACGAGCAGTACTTC.

CDR3 in amino acids: CASSRLFNTDTQYF. The DNA for the CDR3 is TGTGCCAGCAGTCGCTTATTCAACACAGATACGCAGTATTTT. The rearrangement links TRBV2 to TRBJ2-3; D gene unclear. CDR1 and CDR2 from the germline V gene are SNHLY and FYNNEI. The length of the CDR3 is 14 residues. Trimming stripped 5 bases from V and 2 bases from J, with 11 bases between.

CDR3 sequence: CASSLDFGEKLFF. The CDR3, as DNA: TGTGCCAGCAGCCTCGATTTTGGTGAAAAACTGTTTTTT. The chain combines TRBV3-1 (or the pseudogene TRBV3-2) with TRBJ1-4; no firm D call. Germline assignment: CDR1 LGHDT and CDR2 YNNKEL (reference sequence). The CDR3 runs to 13 residues. Trimming pared 4 bases from V and 7 bases from J, leaving 10 bases between.

The V and J genes are TRBV5-1 and TRBJ2-7; D gene ambiguous. The CDR3 loop spans 14 amino acids. With 6 bases removed from V and 0 bases from J, the gap between germline ends came to 13 bases. Per germline, CDR1 SGHRS and CDR2 YFSETQ. In DNA, the CDR3 is TGCGCCAGCAAAGAAACAACAGCCTCCTACGAGCAGTACGTC. Its protein is CASKETTASYEQYV.

The J gene is TRBJ2-2, the V gene TRBV3-1 (or the pseudogene TRBV3-2), with TRBD1 matching 8 bases. Looked up from germline, CDR1 is LGHDT and CDR2 is YNNKEL (reference sequence). V was clipped by 1 base and J by 5 bases; unmatched bases: 3. The CDR3 runs 15 residues. CDR3 loop: CASSQGTGRTGELFF. The CDR3 coding sequence is TGTGCCAGCAGCCAAGGGACAGGGAGAACCGGGGAGCTGTTTTTT.

Here the CDR3 DNA reads TGTGCCAGCAGCTCGGGACAGGTTAGCACAGATACGCAGTATTTT. Translation gives CASSSGQVSTDTQYF. The chain employs TRBV7-3 and TRBJ2-3, with TRBD1 identical over 8 bases. After removal of 4 bases from V and 0 bases from J, the junction contained 3 bases not matched to a gene. CDR3 length: 15 amino acids. CDR1 is SGHTA and CDR2 is FQGTGA in the germline V gene. The full variable domain, in which reference TRBV7-3 and TRBJ2-3 provide the parts outside the CDR3, is GAGVSQTPSNKVTEKGKYVELRCDPISGHTALYWYRQSLGQGPEFLIYFQGTGAADDSGLPNDRFFAVRPEGSVSTLKIQRTERGDSAVYLCASSSGQVSTDTQYFGPGTRLTVL.

The V call is TRBV3-1 (or the pseudogene TRBV3-2), the J call TRBJ2-6; the D is unclear. Germline-derived CDR1 and CDR2 are LGHDT and YNNKEL (reference sequence). V lost 3 bases and J lost 7, with 1 base in between. The CDR3 covers 11 residues. The CDR3 DNA sequence: TGTGCCAGCAGCCATGCCAACGTCCTGACTTTC. It is translated as CASSHANVLTF.

The rearrangement uses TRBV9 and TRBJ2-3; 7 positions agree with TRBD1. Germline V lookup: CDR1 SGDLS, CDR2 YYNGEE. CDR3 length: 18 residues. V lost 0 bases to trimming and J lost 2 bases; unmatched junction nucleotides: 12. CDR3 residues: CASSVATWTGGSTDTQYF. In DNA form, the CDR3 reads TGTGCCAGCAGCGTAGCTACATGGACAGGAGGCTCCACAGATACGCAGTATTTT.

A remark on this clone: At one of its ends the junction is not consistent with the germline gene, which may arise from a read error. V usage is TRBV18 and J usage is TRBJ1-4; TRBD1 matches at 9 bases. CDR1 is KGHSH, CDR2 LQKENI, per germline. This CDR3 has 15 amino acids. The CDR3 DNA follows: TGTGCCAGCTCTCCACAGGGGGCGGTGGCGGAAAAACTGTTTTTT. Residues: CASSPQGAVAEKLFF.

The chain combines TRBV25-1 with TRBJ1-1; maybe TRBD1 (6 bases). V was pared by 5 bases and J by 1 base, with 11 bases between. Germline assignment: CDR1 MGHDK and CDR2 SYGVNS. The CDR3 loop spans 14 amino acids. DNA for the CDR3: TGTGCCAGCAGTCAAACGGGACAGAACACTGAAGCTTTCTTT. Amino acid sequence: CASSQTGQNTEAFF.

This clone was seen a single time. The chain joins TRBV5-1 to TRBJ2-1; 12 nucleotides match TRBD2. The CDR3 is 17 residues long. The V and J ends lost 0 bases and 4 bases, in that order; junction bases with no gene match: 5. The germline V gene has CDR1 SGHRS and CDR2 YFSETQ. CDR3 sequence: CASSLAPLAGGYNEQFF. The CDR3 coding sequence is TGCGCCAGCAGCTTGGCCCCACTAGCGGGGGGATACAATGAGCAGTTCTTC.

The V call is TRBV18, the J call TRBJ1-6, with D possibly being TRBD1 (6 bases). From germline, CDR1 is KGHSH and CDR2 LQKENI. V lost 3 bases to trimming and J lost 13 bases, with 16 bases between them. The CDR3 has 14 residues. This chain's CDR3 is CASSPEGGLRPLHF. CDR3 sequence (DNA): TGTGCCAGCTCACCTGAGGGGGGGTTACGGCCCCTCCACTTT.

As concerns this clone: Other nucleotide sequences from this sample produce the same CDR3. V gene TRBV6-5 combines with J gene TRBJ1-5, with no clear D. This CDR3 contains 13 residues. From germline, CDR1 is MNHEY and CDR2 SVGAGI. Trimming removed 0 bases at V and 9 bases at J, with 9 bases between. The CDR3 loop reads CASSYSTDLPQHF. The CDR3 region has the DNA TGTGCCAGCAGTTACTCGACCGACTTGCCCCAGCATTTT.

The chain couples TRBV13 to TRBJ1-6, with D possibly matching TRBD1 (6 bases). CDR3 length: 14 residues. CDR1 PRHDT and CDR2 FYEKMQ come from the germline V gene (reference sequence). V shed 6 bases and J shed 9 bases, with 15 bases lying between them. The CDR3 DNA reads TGTGCCAGCAGTCAGGGGAGTGATGGTTCACCCCTCCACTTT. It translates to CASSQGSDGSPLHF.

The J gene is TRBJ1-4, the V gene TRBV15; D ambiguous. The germline gives CDR1 LNHNV, CDR2 YYDKDF (reference sequence). This CDR3 has 16 amino acids. The V end was cut by 3 bases, the J end by 7 bases, with 18 bases between. CDR3 loop: CATSRIGGVGGEKLFF. The CDR3 region has the DNA TGTGCCACCAGCAGGATCGGTGGTGTCGGCGGTGAAAAACTGTTTTTT.

The J gene is TRBJ2-1, the V gene TRBV5-1; D is possibly TRBD2 (6 bases). The germline V gene has CDR1 SGHRS and CDR2 YFSETQ. V lost 2 bases to trimming and J lost 7 bases, with 13 bases between them. This CDR3 has 14 residues. The CDR3 nucleotides are TGCGCCAGCAGCTTAAGGCCTAGCGTTAATGAGCAGTTCTTC. It is translated as CASSLRPSVNEQFF.

The chain links TRBV12-3 or TRBV12-4 to TRBJ1-6, with no clear D. V lost 9 bases and J 5 bases, leaving 11 bases between the germline ends. This CDR3 comprises 13 residues. The CDR3 spells CASSRRDNSPLHF. The CDR3 nucleotides are TGTGCCAGTTCCAGGCGCGATAATTCACCCCTCCACTTT.

CDR3 DNA sequence: TGCGCCAGCAGCAGTGGGACAGGGGGTGGGGCAGATACGCAGTATTTT. It encodes CASSSGTGGGADTQYF. The rearrangement uses TRBV5-1 and TRBJ2-3; 11 nucleotides align to TRBD1. The CDR3 loop spans 16 amino acids. V lost 4 bases and J lost 4; bases outside the gene matches: 8. In germline, CDR1 is SGHRS, CDR2 YFSETQ. The whole variable domain, filled in from reference TRBV5-1 and TRBJ2-3, reads KAGVTQTPRYLIKTRGQQVTLSCSPISGHRSVSWYQQTPGQGLQFLFEYFSETQRNKGNFPGRFSGRQFSNSRSEMNVSTLELGDSALYLCASSSGTGGGADTQYFGPGTRLTVL.

The rearrangement joins TRBV18 to TRBJ1-2, with unresolved D. The V end lost 2 bases, the J end lost 4 bases, and 14 bases lay between the germline ends. CDR1 KGHSH and CDR2 LQKENI come from the germline V gene. This CDR3 comprises 15 residues. The CDR3 coding sequence is TGTGCCAGCTCACCATACAGACCAGACTTCTATGGCTACACCTTC. Its translation: CASSPYRPDFYGYTF.

The sample holds one count of this clone. The same CDR3 is also encoded by other DNA sequences in this sample. The rearrangement uses TRBV7-3 and TRBJ2-5, with D perhaps matching TRBD2 (5 bases). The CDR3 sequence is 14 residues long. Trimming left V 2 bases short and J 5 bases short, with 12 bases between. Germline CDR1 reads SGHTA; CDR2 reads FQGTGA. CDR3 loop: CASSLAGRGETQYF. CDR3 nucleotides: TGTGCCAGCAGCTTAGCGGGTCGAGGGGAGACCCAGTACTTC.

The chain is built from TRBV14 and TRBJ2-7; 9 bases are a match to TRBD1. There are 14 residues in the CDR3. Germline V gives CDR1 SGHDN, CDR2 FVKESK. The V and J ends lost 4 bases and 2 bases, in that order; junction bases with no gene match: 3. CDR3 nucleotide sequence: TGTGCCAGCAGCCCCTGGACAGGGGCCTACGAGCAGTACTTC. Translated: CASSPWTGAYEQYF.

The chain carries TRBV30 and TRBJ1-1, with 7 bases lining up with TRBD1. Germline V gene data show CDR1 as GTSNPN and CDR2 as SVGIG (reference sequence). The length of the CDR3 is 15 residues. Trimming took 3 bases from V and 0 from J; bases not matched to a gene: 7. The CDR3 coding sequence is TGTGCCTGGAGGCCCAGGGGGTGGATGAACACTGAAGCTTTCTTT. Encoded protein: CAWRPRGWMNTEAFF. Using reference TRBV30 and TRBJ1-1 for the parts outside the CDR3, the full variable domain is SQTIHQWPATLVQPVGSPLSLECTVEGTSNPNLYWYRQAAGRGLQLLFYSVGIGQISSEVPQNLSASRPQDRQFILSSKKLLLSDSGFYLCAWRPRGWMNTEAFFGQGTRLTVV.